The present entry profiles one T cell receptor beta chain with its context. The method was immunoSEQ multiplex PCR; TCRdb's version includes in-frame clones alone and lacks a portion of them. In the table there are 180,000 or so clones, roughly 92% of which are singletons. This CDR3 has 13 amino acids. V gave up 0 bases and J gave up 4 bases, with 6 bases separating them. CDR1 is LGHDT and CDR2 is YNNKEL in the germline V gene (reference sequence). The entry originates in a study of T cell responses to AZD1222 COVID-19 vaccine. The chain carries TRBV3-1 (or the pseudogene TRBV3-2) and TRBJ1-1; D not certain. The sample in question was peripheral blood, obtained on day 0 of AZD1222 vaccination. This receptor was identified in an adult in good health. CDR3 residues: CASSQERVTEAFF. The CDR3 coding sequence is TGTGCCAGCAGCCAAGAGAGGGTCACTGAAGCTTTCTTT.